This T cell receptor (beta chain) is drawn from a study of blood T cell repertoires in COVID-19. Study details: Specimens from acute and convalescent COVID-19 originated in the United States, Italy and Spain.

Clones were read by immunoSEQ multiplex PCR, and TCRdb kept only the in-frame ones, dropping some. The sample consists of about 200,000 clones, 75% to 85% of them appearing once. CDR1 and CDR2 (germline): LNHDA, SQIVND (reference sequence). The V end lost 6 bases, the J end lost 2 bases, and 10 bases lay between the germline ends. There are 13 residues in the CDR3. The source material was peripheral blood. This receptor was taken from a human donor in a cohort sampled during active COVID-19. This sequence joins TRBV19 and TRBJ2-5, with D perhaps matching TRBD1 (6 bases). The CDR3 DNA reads TGTGCCAGTAGGCCAGGGGCGCAAGAGACCCAGTACTTC. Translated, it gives CASRPGAQETQYF.